This T cell receptor beta chain was identified during a study of read filtering for tumor transcriptome and immune sequencing. As for the study in general: After DNase treatment, RNA was made into whole-transcriptome libraries. TCR-mapped reads were about 4 to 11 million with IR-seq versus roughly 85 to 1,400 with RNA-seq.

This library used 300 to 450 ng RNA and molecular barcoded adaptors spanning alpha/delta and beta/gamma chains. TCRdb re-analysed the reads in MiXCR, keeping a single row per CDR3 protein. The profile shows 20,000 or so distinct CDR3 sequences, less than 25% of them singletons. This clonotype was counted ten times or more. Its antigen is unknown. The CDR3 loop spans 12 amino acids. Per the germline V gene, CDR1 is SQVTM and CDR2 is ANQGSEA. J was trimmed by 6 bases and V by 6 bases; bases with no gene match: 8. Regarding the study as a whole: Sorted CD138-negative bone marrow cells were not purified T cells.

Sequenced input: a population of CD138-negative cells sorted from bone marrow. The source is a donor older than 35 with multiple myeloma. This chain joins TRBV29-1 and TRBJ2-7; 7 positions match TRBD1. In nucleotides, the CDR3 is TGCAGCGTCCCCCGACAGGGCCGCGAGCAGTACTTC. This sequence encodes CSVPRQGREQYF.